These 29 T cell receptor beta chains share one sample of origin, sequenced in a study of T cells in Graves' hyperthyroidism and ophthalmopathy. Authors of the study amplified TCR beta CDR3 regions from RNA transcripts. A set of HTBI primers served as the primers for a first-round RT-PCR of the TCR CDR3. MiXCR was run by TCRdb on the multiplex PCR reads, yielding one entry per CDR3 protein. The sample gives tens of thousands of distinct CDR3 sequences, around 40% of which show up once; about 9.4% is in the top ten. Sequencing used blood. These TCRs come from a woman aged 30 to 39 with Graves' hyperthyroidism.

The V call is TRBV29-1, the J call TRBJ1-5, with D unclear. Trimming removed 4 bases at V and 14 bases at J, with 21 bases between. Germline V gene sequence: CDR1 SQVTM, CDR2 ANQGSEA. This CDR3 has 13 residues. DNA of the CDR3: TGCAGCGTTGGAGGGCTAGCGTACACCTACGAGCATTTT. Translating gives CSVGGLAYTYEHF.

This clonotype is medium-sized. The chain is built from TRBV10-1 and TRBJ1-1; tentative D call: TRBD1 (6 bases). This CDR3 contains 14 residues. The ends were cut back, 6 bases at V and 10 bases at J, with 21 bases in the middle. Germline V gene lookup returns CDR1 WNHNN and CDR2 SYGVQD (reference sequence). The CDR3 protein is CASSATRTADLAFF. The CDR3 DNA follows: TGCGCCAGCAGCGCTACGCGGACAGCGGATTTAGCTTTCTTT.

This chain uses TRBV2 with TRBJ2-1, with 7 bases matching TRBD2. Germline-derived CDR1 and CDR2 are SNHLY and FYNNEI. V lost 5 bases and J lost 6; bases outside the gene matches: 16. The CDR3 is 17 amino acids. Here the CDR3 reads CASSSGGGAGEGNEQFF. CDR3 nucleotide sequence: TGTGCCAGCAGTTCTGGGGGAGGGGCGGGAGAGGGCAATGAGCAGTTCTTC. The whole variable domain, remainder taken from reference TRBV2 and TRBJ2-1, is EPEVTQTPSHQVTQMGQEVILRCVPISNHLYFYWYRQILGQKVEFLVSFYNNEISEKSEIFDDQFSVERPDGSNFTLKIRSTKLEDSAMYFCASSSGGGAGEGNEQFFGPGTRLTVL.

About this clonotype itself: A clone one base away is much larger, so this may be a read error. The genes are TRBV28 and TRBJ2-4, with D possibly matching TRBD2 (6 bases). Germline V gene data show CDR1 as MDHEN and CDR2 as SYDVKM. Trimming pared 4 bases from V and 9 bases from J, leaving 16 bases between. The CDR3 runs 14 residues. CDR3 sequence reads: CASSSGTRRSIQYF. The CDR3 DNA follows: TGTGCCAGCAGTTCCGGGACTCGACGGAGCATTCAGTACTTC.

J is TRBJ2-3 and V is TRBV5-4; D uncertain. Germline V gives CDR1 SGHNT, CDR2 YYREEE (reference sequence). The CDR3 has 14 amino acids. Between the trimmed V and J ends, which lost 3 bases and 2 bases, there was a span of 10 bases. The CDR3, as DNA: TGTGCCAGCAGCTGGGAACCCTCCACAGATACGCAGTATTTT. As protein: CASSWEPSTDTQYF.

This clonotype was counted many times. CDR3 region: CSARDALGLAGTNEQFF. Written as DNA, the CDR3 is TGCAGTGCTAGAGACGCTCTGGGACTAGCGGGAACCAATGAGCAGTTCTTC. The V gene is TRBV20-1, the J gene TRBJ2-1; 13 bases line up with TRBD2. The CDR3 is made up of 17 amino acids. The germline gives CDR1 DFQATT, CDR2 SNEGSKA (reference sequence). The V and J ends lost 0 bases and 6 bases, in that order; junction bases with no gene match: 8.

This clonotype was detected many times. The V gene is TRBV7-2, the J gene TRBJ2-1, with unresolved D. Looked up from germline, CDR1 is SGHTA and CDR2 is FQGNSA. The CDR3 loop spans 13 amino acids. Trimming left V 3 bases short and J 7 bases short, with 10 bases between. CDR3 nucleotide sequence: TGTGCCAGCAGCTTTCTGGGGATAAATGAGCAGTTCTTC. It codes for CASSFLGINEQFF.

This clonotype has more than one count but fewer than ten. V usage is TRBV24-1 and J usage is TRBJ1-2, with D perhaps TRBD1 (5 bases). The CDR3 extends over 15 amino acids. V was trimmed by 3 bases and J by 4 bases, leaving 14 bases between them. Looked up from germline, CDR1 is KGHDR and CDR2 is SFDVKD. The CDR3 DNA sequence: TGTGCCACCAGTGATGGTGCCGGGACGGTCTATGGCTACACCTTC. Residues: CATSDGAGTVYGYTF.

By share of the sample, this clonotype is medium-sized. J is TRBJ2-1 and V is TRBV7-9; D gene uncertain. V lost 5 bases to trimming and J lost 3 bases, with 11 bases between them. The CDR3 runs 14 residues. Germline assignment: CDR1 SEHNR and CDR2 FQNEAQ (reference sequence). The CDR3 is CASSLDGYYNEQFF. The CDR3 nucleotides read TGTGCCAGCAGCCTAGATGGCTACTACAATGAGCAGTTCTTC.

This clonotype was seen ten or more times. The rearrangement joins TRBV5-4 to TRBJ2-1; D might be TRBD1 or TRBD2, each matching 5 bases. Germline CDR1 reads SGHNT; CDR2 reads YYREEE (reference sequence). V lost 4 bases to trimming and J lost 8 bases, with 22 bases between them. This CDR3 is 16 amino acids long. CDR3 amino acids: CASSRRTRSGTDEQFF. In DNA, the CDR3 is TGTGCCAGCAGCCGACGCACTAGGTCAGGGACGGATGAGCAGTTCTTC. The variable domain in full, completed from reference TRBV5-4 and TRBJ2-1, reads ETGVTQSPTHLIKTRGQQVTLRCSSQSGHNTVSWYQQALGQGPQFIFQYYREEENGRGNFPPRFSGLQFPNYSSELNVNALELDDSALYLCASSRRTRSGTDEQFFGPGTRLTVL.

V is TRBV7-9 and J is TRBJ2-1; D might be TRBD1 or TRBD2, each matching 6 bases. V lost 5 bases to trimming and J lost 1 base, with 18 bases between them. The CDR3 covers 17 residues. Germline V gene data show CDR1 as SEHNR and CDR2 as FQNEAQ (reference sequence). The CDR3 DNA follows: TGTGCCAGCAGCCCCTACGGCCAGGGGAGGTCCTACAATGAGCAGTTCTTC. Its translation is CASSPYGQGRSYNEQFF.

The V gene is TRBV19, the J gene TRBJ2-7; D could derive from TRBD1 or TRBD2 (5 bases each). Germline CDR1 and CDR2: LNHDA and SQIVND (reference sequence). This CDR3 spans 14 amino acids. Trimming took off 3 bases at V and 2 bases at J, with 11 bases between the two ends. CDR3 region: CASSIRLGAYEQYF. The CDR3 region has the DNA TGTGCCAGTAGTATCCGTTTGGGGGCCTACGAGCAGTACTTC.

The chain carries TRBV10-1 and TRBJ2-3; 9 positions match TRBD2. V lost 6 bases, J lost 0 bases, and 4 bases stayed unmatched. The CDR3 is 15 residues long. CDR1 WNHNN and CDR2 SYGVQD come from the germline V gene (reference sequence). The CDR3: CASRTSGASTDTQYF. CDR3 in DNA: TGCGCCAGCAGGACTAGCGGAGCTAGCACAGATACGCAGTATTTT.

In this sample, this clonotype turned up many times. The rearrangement links TRBV30 to TRBJ2-2; maybe TRBD1 (5 bases). V was cut by 3 bases and J by 4 bases, with 12 bases left in between. The germline CDR1 and CDR2 sequences are GTSNPN and SVGIG (reference sequence). The CDR3 consists of 14 residues. The CDR3 DNA sequence: TGTGCCTGGAGCCCCGGCAGGGCCACCGGGGAGCTGTTTTTT. Its protein is CAWSPGRATGELFF.

This clonotype was observed many times. The gene calls are TRBV20-1 and TRBJ2-1, with D tentatively TRBD1 or TRBD2 (5 bases each). Trimming shortened V by 6 bases and J by 7 bases, and 16 bases separated the two germline ends. Germline V gene lookup returns CDR1 DFQATT and CDR2 SNEGSKA (reference sequence). The CDR3 length is 13 residues. CDR3 nucleotides: TGCAGTGCGCCTACCGGGGCCGGGAATGAGCAGTTCTTC. Its translation: CSAPTGAGNEQFF.

This chain connects TRBV7-2 to TRBJ1-3; tentative D call: TRBD1 (5 bases). Per the germline V gene, CDR1 is SGHTA and CDR2 is FQGNSA. V shed 5 bases and J shed 7 bases, with 9 bases lying between them. The CDR3 is made up of 12 amino acids. CDR3 nucleotides: TGTGCCAGCAGCGGTGGGGCCAACACCATATATTTT. This encodes CASSGGANTIYF.

On this clonotype: This likely comes from a read error, as the CDR3 has no conserved phenylalanine or tryptophan at its end. This chain joins TRBV6-4 and TRBJ2-1; 12 nucleotides align to TRBD2. CDR3 length: 14 amino acids. Germline CDR1 is MRHNA and CDR2 is SNTAGT. J lost 9 bases, V lost 5 bases, and 5 bases had no gene match. Here the CDR3 reads CASSRRLAGVEQFC. The CDR3 DNA reads as TGTGCCAGCAGTCGAAGACTAGCGGGAGTTGAGCAGTTCTGC.

On this clonotype itself: The DNA is omitted, as the CDR3 cannot be located on it reliably, and the CDR3 follows TCRdb's listing. The chain links TRBV7-9 to TRBJ2-2; TRBD2, as called in the table, went unchecked against the DNA. The CDR3 is made up of 21 amino acids, end residues included. Germline values: CDR1 SEHNR, CDR2 FQNEAQ (reference sequence). The chain's CDR3 is CASSSGIHEQYFGPGTGELFF.

Concerning this clonotype: Because the CDR3 is missing its conserved closing phenylalanine or tryptophan, this is likely a read error. The limits of the CDR3 on the DNA are not certain, so only TCRdb's listed CDR3 is given. This chain connects TRBV6-1 to TRBJ2-3. Inclusive of both ends, the CDR3 amounts to 10 amino acids. From germline, CDR1 is MNHNS and CDR2 SASEGT. The CDR3 sequence is CASSEATALH.

This clonotype was observed many times. The CDR3 region is CSARDLSGRLNEQFF. In nucleotides, the CDR3 is TGCAGTGCTAGAGATCTGAGCGGGAGGCTCAATGAGCAGTTCTTC. The chain joins TRBV20-1 to TRBJ2-1; 9 bases are shared with TRBD2. J lost 6 bases, V lost 0 bases, and 6 bases had no gene match. This CDR3 is 15 amino acids long. Germline-derived CDR1 and CDR2 are DFQATT and SNEGSKA (reference sequence).

This clonotype appeared many times. This chain uses TRBV5-6 with TRBJ2-2; possible D gene TRBD1, 7 bases. Germline CDR1 and CDR2: SGHDT and YYEEEE. V dropped 3 bases and J dropped 4 bases, with 16 bases sitting between them. The CDR3 is made up of 16 amino acids. The CDR3 sequence: CASSSRGQGGTGELFF. The CDR3 bases are TGTGCCAGCAGCTCCCGGGGGCAGGGGGGCACCGGGGAGCTGTTTTTT. Looking up the rest from reference TRBV5-6 and TRBJ2-2 gives the full variable domain: DAGVTQSPTHLIKTRGQQVTLRCSPKSGHDTVSWYQQALGQGPQFIFQYYEEEERQRGNFPDRFSGHQFPNYSSELNVNALLLGDSALYLCASSSRGQGGTGELFFGEGSRLTVL.

This clonotype was counted ten times or more. The chain employs TRBV19 and TRBJ2-5; TRBD1 might be the D (6 bases). The CDR3 is 15 amino acids. Germline assignment: CDR1 LNHDA and CDR2 SQIVND (reference sequence). With 6 bases removed from V and 1 base from J, the gap between germline ends came to 15 bases. The CDR3 sequence is CASSPLGQPQETQYF. The CDR3 bases are TGTGCCAGTAGCCCTCTAGGACAGCCCCAAGAGACCCAGTACTTC.

The V call is TRBV10-1, the J call TRBJ1-5, with unresolved D. This CDR3 comprises 14 residues. The V gene lost 0 bases and the J gene lost 4 bases, with 7 bases spanning the gap. The germline V gene has CDR1 WNHNN and CDR2 SYGVQD (reference sequence). The CDR3 loop is CASSESGRNQPQHF. As DNA, the CDR3 is TGCGCCAGCAGTGAGTCGGGTCGAAATCAGCCCCAGCATTTT.

The CDR3 DNA sequence: TGTGCCAGCAGTGATTTAGCGGGAGTGACCCAGTACTTC. It specifies CASSDLAGVTQYF. This chain links TRBV6-1 with TRBJ2-5, with 9 bases aligning to TRBD2. The CDR3 is 13 residues long. V lost 3 bases to trimming and J lost 7 bases; unmatched junction nucleotides: 3. Per the germline V gene, CDR1 is MNHNS and CDR2 is SASEGT.

By sample share, this clonotype is medium-sized (0.01 to 0.1%). Mismatch with germline at one junction end may stem from a read error. The chain links TRBV20-1 to TRBJ1-2; no reliable D call. The CDR3 consists of 11 residues. Germline V gene data show CDR1 as DFQATT and CDR2 as SNEGSKA (reference sequence). CDR3 amino acids: CSARDREAGDF. The CDR3 nucleotides read TGCAGTGCTAGAGATCGTGAAGCCGGGGACTTC.

By sample fraction, this clonotype is medium-sized. The chain carries TRBV20-1 and TRBJ2-7, with TRBD2 identical over 9 bases. CDR1 DFQATT and CDR2 SNEGSKA come from the germline V gene (reference sequence). Trimming took 6 bases from V and 6 from J; bases not matched to a gene: 9. The CDR3 is 13 residues long. The CDR3 region has the DNA TGCAGTGCCCTAGTTCCAGCGGGAGGCGAGCAGTACTTC. Its protein is CSALVPAGGEQYF.

This clonotype was detected ten times or more. A single base separates this from a much larger clone, so it may be a read error. The rearrangement uses TRBV20-1 and TRBJ2-4; 10 bases agree with TRBD2. This CDR3 is 14 amino acids long. Germline assignment: CDR1 DFQATT and CDR2 SNEGSKA (reference sequence). J was trimmed by 5 bases and V by 3 bases; bases with no gene match: 4. The CDR3 DNA sequence: TGCAGTGCTAGTCTAGCGGGGGCCGAAAACATTCAGTACTTC. Translating gives CSASLAGAENIQYF.

This clonotype was recorded only once. This may arise from a read error, as a much more abundant clone is one base away. The rearrangement joins TRBV27 to TRBJ2-1, with 9 bases identical to TRBD1. The length of the CDR3 is 14 residues. The germline V gene has CDR1 MNHEY and CDR2 SMNVEV (reference sequence). CDR3 loop: CASAQGQGGGEQCF. As DNA, the CDR3 is TGTGCCAGCGCCCAGGGACAGGGAGGGGGTGAGCAGTGCTTC.

The chain couples TRBV5-1 to TRBJ2-1, with D possibly TRBD1 on 8 matching bases. V was trimmed by 1 base and J by 5 bases, leaving 16 bases between them. This CDR3 contains 16 residues. Germline-derived CDR1 and CDR2 are SGHRS and YFSETQ. The CDR3 spells CASSLNTGGLNNEQFF. DNA for the CDR3: TGCGCCAGCAGCTTGAACACAGGGGGACTAAACAATGAGCAGTTCTTC.